This TCR beta chain was sequenced during a study of read filtering for tumor transcriptome and immune sequencing. Study in general: TCR-mapped reads were about 3.5 to 10.27 million with IR-seq versus roughly 80 to 1,300 with RNA-seq.

This library used 300 to 500 ng RNA and molecular barcoded adaptors spanning alpha/delta and beta/gamma chains. Each CDR3 protein is one row after TCRdb ran MiXCR on the reads. The table lists about 22,000 distinct CDR3 sequences, roughly 13% of them singletons, with 66% in the top ten. The CDR3 is made up of 15 amino acids. The J segment lost 7 bases and the V segment lost 1 base, leaving 6 bases of the junction unmatched. CDR1 is SGHDN, CDR2 FVKESK, per germline. This sequence joins TRBV14 and TRBJ2-2; TRBD2 aligns across 7 bases. This sequence originates from a donor aged 40 or older with multiple myeloma. Input material: a population of CD138-negative cells sorted from bone marrow. The CDR3 reads CASSQARTSGGELFF. CDR3 coding DNA: TGTGCCAGCAGCCAAGCCAGGACTAGTGGCGGGGAGCTGTTTTTT.